This TCR beta chain was recorded in a study of CXCR3-negative and CXCR3-positive naive CD8 T cells. Regarding the study as a whole: More hydrophobic TRB CDR3s occurred in CXCR3-positive than in CXCR3-negative naive cells.

The germline CDR1 and CDR2 sequences are MNHNY and SVGAGI (reference sequence). The CDR3 loop spans 15 amino acids. Worth noting for this clonotype: Its antigen is still unknown.

All TRB cDNA libraries came from 5' RACE performed with UMI labels. TCRdb reprocessed the 5' RACE reads and stores each CDR3 protein as one record, lacking DNA. The table for this sample gives some 60,000 distinct CDR3 sequences. This receptor was identified in a human donor in good health. Some clones in this sample may be carry-over from other donors' samples. Material: naive CXCR3+ CD8+ T cells from blood. The subset was: CD45RO-CCR7+CD27+CD95- naive CD8+ T cells expressing CXCR3 (TNR3+). This sequence joins TRBV6-6 and TRBJ2-7; TCRdb selects TRBD1, and the lack of DNA leaves this call unchecked. The CDR3 loop reads CASSYSTGGAYEQYF.